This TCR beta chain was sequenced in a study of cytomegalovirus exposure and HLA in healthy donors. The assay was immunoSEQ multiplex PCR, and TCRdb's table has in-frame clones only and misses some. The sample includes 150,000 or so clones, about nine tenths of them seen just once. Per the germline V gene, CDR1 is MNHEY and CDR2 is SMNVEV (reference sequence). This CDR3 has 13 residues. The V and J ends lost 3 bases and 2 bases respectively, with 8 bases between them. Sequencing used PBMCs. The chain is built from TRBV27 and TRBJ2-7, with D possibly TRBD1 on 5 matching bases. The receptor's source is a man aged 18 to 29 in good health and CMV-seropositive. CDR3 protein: CASSFTGTYEQYF. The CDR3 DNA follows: TGTGCCAGCAGTTTTACAGGCACCTACGAGCAGTACTTC.